This TCR beta chain was sequenced for a study of cytomegalovirus exposure and HLA in healthy donors. For the study at large: There were some 410 genotyped donors. Of these, about 80% fell in the genetic ancestry cluster associated with self-reported Caucasian donors.

At the time of sampling, donors were nominally healthy, though unrecorded immune exposures were likely. This CDR3 is built from 15 residues. The germline V and J ends were trimmed by 5 bases and 3 bases, with 14 bases remaining between them. Per germline, CDR1 SGHTA and CDR2 FQGNSA. The study's findings and limits: Indistinguishable V segments such as TRBV6-2 and TRBV6-3 were excluded. Reported performance of the classifier showed diagnosis of cytomegalovirus status with high specificity and sensitivity.

This clone came up a few times. Its specificity is unknown. The PCR contained 60 Vbeta and 13 Jbeta primers. The method was immunoSEQ multiplex PCR; TCRdb's version includes in-frame clones alone and lacks a portion of them. Among some 77,000 clones listed, approximately 80% were seen once. This chain links TRBV7-2 with TRBJ1-3; possible D gene TRBD1, 6 bases. Sequences were obtained from PBMCs. The clonotype originates from a man aged 50 or older in good health and CMV-seropositive. CDR3 amino acids: CASSKGGANGNTIYF. As DNA, the CDR3 is TGTGCCAGCAGCAAGGGGGGGGCAAATGGAAACACCATATATTTT.